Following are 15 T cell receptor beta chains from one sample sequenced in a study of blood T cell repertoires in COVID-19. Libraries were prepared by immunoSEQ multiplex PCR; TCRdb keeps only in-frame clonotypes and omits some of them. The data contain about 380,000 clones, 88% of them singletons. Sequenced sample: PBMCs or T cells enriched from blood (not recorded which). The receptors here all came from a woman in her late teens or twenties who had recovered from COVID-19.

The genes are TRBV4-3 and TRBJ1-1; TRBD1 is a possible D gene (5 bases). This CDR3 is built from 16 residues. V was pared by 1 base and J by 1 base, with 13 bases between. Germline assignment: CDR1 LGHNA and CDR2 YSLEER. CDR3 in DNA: TGCGCCAGCAGCCAAGGCGTCAGGGAGGGGAACACTGAAGCTTTCTTT. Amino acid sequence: CASSQGVREGNTEAFF.

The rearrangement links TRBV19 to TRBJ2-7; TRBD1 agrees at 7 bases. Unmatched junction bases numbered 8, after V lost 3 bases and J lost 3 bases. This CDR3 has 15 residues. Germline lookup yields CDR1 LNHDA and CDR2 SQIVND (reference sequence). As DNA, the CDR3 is TGTGCCAGTAGTATGGCTTGGGGACAGATCTACGAGCAGTACTTC. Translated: CASSMAWGQIYEQYF. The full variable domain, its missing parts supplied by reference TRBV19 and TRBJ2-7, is DGGITQSPKYLFRKEGQNVTLSCEQNLNHDAMYWYRQDPGQGLRLIYYSQIVNDFQKGDIAEGYSVSREKKESFPLTVTSAQKNPTAFYLCASSMAWGQIYEQYFGPGTRLTVT.

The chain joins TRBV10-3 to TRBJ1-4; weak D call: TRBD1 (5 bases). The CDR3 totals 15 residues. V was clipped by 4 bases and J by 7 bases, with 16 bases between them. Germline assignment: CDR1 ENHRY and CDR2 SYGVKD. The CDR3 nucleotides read TGTGCCATCAGTGCCAGGGCGCCTCGGGCTGAAAAACTGTTTTTT. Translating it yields CAISARAPRAEKLFF.

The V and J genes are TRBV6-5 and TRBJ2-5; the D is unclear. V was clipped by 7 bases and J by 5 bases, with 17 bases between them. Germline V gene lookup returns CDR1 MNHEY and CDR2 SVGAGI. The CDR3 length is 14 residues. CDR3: CASTTQPLLETQYF. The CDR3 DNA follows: TGTGCCAGCACGACTCAACCTCTGCTGGAGACCCAGTACTTC.

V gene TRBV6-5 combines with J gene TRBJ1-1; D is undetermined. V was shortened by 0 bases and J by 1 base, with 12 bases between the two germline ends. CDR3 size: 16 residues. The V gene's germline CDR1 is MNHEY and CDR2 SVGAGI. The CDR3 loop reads CASSYSRLSANTEAFF. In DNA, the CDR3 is TGTGCCAGCAGTTACTCGAGGCTGTCGGCGAACACTGAAGCTTTCTTT.

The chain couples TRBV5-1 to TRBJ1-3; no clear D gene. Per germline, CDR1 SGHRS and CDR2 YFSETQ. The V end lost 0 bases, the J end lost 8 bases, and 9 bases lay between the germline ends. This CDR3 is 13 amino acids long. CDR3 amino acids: CASSLAVADTIYF. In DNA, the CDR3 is TGCGCCAGCAGCTTGGCCGTGGCGGACACCATATATTTT. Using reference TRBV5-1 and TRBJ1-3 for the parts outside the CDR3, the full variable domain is KAGVTQTPRYLIKTRGQQVTLSCSPISGHRSVSWYQQTPGQGLQFLFEYFSETQRNKGNFPGRFSGRQFSNSRSEMNVSTLELGDSALYLCASSLAVADTIYFGEGSWLTVV.

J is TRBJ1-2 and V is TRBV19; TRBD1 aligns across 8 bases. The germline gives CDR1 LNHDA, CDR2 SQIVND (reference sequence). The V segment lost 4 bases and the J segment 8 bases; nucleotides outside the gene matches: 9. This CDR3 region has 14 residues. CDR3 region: CASSTRIDRGGYTF. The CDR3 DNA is TGTGCCAGTAGTACCCGGATTGACAGGGGAGGCTACACCTTC.

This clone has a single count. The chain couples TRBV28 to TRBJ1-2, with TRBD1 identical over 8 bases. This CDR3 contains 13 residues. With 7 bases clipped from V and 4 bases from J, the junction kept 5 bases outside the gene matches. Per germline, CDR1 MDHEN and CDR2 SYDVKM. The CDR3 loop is CASKGTGPYGYTF. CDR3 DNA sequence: TGTGCCAGCAAAGGGACAGGACCCTATGGCTACACCTTC.

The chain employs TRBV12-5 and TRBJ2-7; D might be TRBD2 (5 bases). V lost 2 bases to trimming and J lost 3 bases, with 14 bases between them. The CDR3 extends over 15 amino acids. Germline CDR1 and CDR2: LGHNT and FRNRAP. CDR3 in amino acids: CASGLPTSGYYEQYF. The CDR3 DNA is TGTGCTAGTGGTTTGCCAACCTCGGGGTACTACGAGCAGTACTTC.

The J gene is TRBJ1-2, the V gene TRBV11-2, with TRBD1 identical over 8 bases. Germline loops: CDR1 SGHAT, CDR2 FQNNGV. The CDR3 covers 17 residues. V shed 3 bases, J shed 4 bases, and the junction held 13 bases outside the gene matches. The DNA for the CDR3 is TGTGCCAGCAGCTTCTCACAGGGGGGGGCCAAAAGCTATGGCTACACCTTC. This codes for CASSFSQGGAKSYGYTF.

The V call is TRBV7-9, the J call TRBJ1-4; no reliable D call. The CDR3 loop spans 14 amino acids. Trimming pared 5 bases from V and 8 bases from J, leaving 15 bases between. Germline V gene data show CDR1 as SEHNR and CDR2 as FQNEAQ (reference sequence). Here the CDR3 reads CASSPHGSEEKLFF. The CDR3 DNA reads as TGTGCCAGCAGCCCCCACGGGTCTGAAGAAAAACTGTTTTTT.

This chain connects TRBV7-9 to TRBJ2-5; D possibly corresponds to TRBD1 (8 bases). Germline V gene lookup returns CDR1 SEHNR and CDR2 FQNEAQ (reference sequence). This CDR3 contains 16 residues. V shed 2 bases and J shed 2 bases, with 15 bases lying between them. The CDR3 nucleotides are TGTGCCAGCAGCTTAAGCGGGACAGGTTCGCAAGAGACCCAGTACTTC. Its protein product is CASSLSGTGSQETQYF.

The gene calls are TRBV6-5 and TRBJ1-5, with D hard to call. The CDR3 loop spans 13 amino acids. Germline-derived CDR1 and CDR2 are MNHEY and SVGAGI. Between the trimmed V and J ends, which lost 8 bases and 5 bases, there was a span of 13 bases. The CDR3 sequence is CASGMARDQPQHF. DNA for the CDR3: TGTGCCAGCGGTATGGCCCGGGATCAGCCCCAGCATTTT.

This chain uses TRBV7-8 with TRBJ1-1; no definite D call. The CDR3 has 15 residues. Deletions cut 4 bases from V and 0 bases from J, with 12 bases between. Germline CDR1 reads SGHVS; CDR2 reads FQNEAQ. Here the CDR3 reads CASSSNRSMNTEAFF. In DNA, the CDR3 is TGTGCCAGCAGCTCAAACAGATCCATGAACACTGAAGCTTTCTTT.

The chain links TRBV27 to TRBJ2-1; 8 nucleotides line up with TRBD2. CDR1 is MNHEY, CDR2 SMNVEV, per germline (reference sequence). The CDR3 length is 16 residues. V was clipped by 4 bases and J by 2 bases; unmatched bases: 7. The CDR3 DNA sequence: TGTGCCAGCAGTTCACCGCCGGGGGGGCCCTACAATGAGCAGTTCTTC. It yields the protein CASSSPPGGPYNEQFF.